The source of this T cell receptor beta chain is a study of cytomegalovirus exposure and HLA in healthy donors. Study-wide context: Prior work identified about 120 million unique TCR beta sequences in some 200 million T cells. Study-wide findings and caveats: TCR beta V segments were, for the most part, productive about 87% or about 30% of the time in an earlier analysis. Reportedly, cytomegalovirus status was diagnosed with high sensitivity and specificity.

This CDR3 comprises 14 residues. V lost 4 bases and J 8 bases, leaving 18 bases between the germline ends. CDR1 is SGHDT, CDR2 YYEEEE, per germline. The PCR had 60 Vbeta and 13 Jbeta primers. Per the original data handling: The authors later counted roughly 79 million unique TCR beta chains, some 11 million of them shared. TCRdb keeps only in-frame clones here, not all; method: immunoSEQ multiplex PCR. The DNA was the basis for D and trimming; V, J and clone size are from that table. This table has about 31,000 clones, about 63% appearing once. Details on this clone: Its target is not known.

The sequence was obtained from a man between 45 and 60 years old in good health and CMV-seropositive. This chain joins TRBV5-6 and TRBJ1-1; D perhaps matches TRBD1 (6 bases). The specimen was PBMCs. Here the CDR3 DNA reads TGTGCCAGCAGCCCATTTAGGGAGGGGGAAGAAGCTTTCTTT. Its protein is CASSPFREGEEAFF.